This T cell receptor (beta chain) was sequenced during a study of OX40 agonist ivuxolimab in advanced cancers. Across the study: Patients were dosed intravenously with ivuxolimab at 0.01 to 10 mg/kg every 2 weeks. The study, taken as a whole, reports: CD8+ T cells showed, on average, more clonal expansion than CD4+ cells.

Measured with immunoSEQ multiplex PCR; TCRdb has only the in-frame clones, and not every one. The sample records approximately 57,000 clones, approximately 91% being singletons. Turning to this clone: The antigen is undetermined.

Trimming stripped 6 bases from V and 0 bases from J, with 11 bases between. The CDR3 sequence is 14 residues long. Per the germline V gene, CDR1 is ENHRY and CDR2 is SYGVKD. The gene calls are TRBV10-3 and TRBJ1-1; D is undetermined. The receptor was derived from an adult with an advanced solid tumor such as melanoma, head and neck, liver or kidney cancer. The sample consisted of CD4+ or CD8+ T cells sorted from blood, taken in a trial of the OX40 agonist ivuxolimab. CDR3 sequence reads: CAIRDQTVNTEAFF. Here the CDR3 DNA reads TGTGCCATCAGGGACCAGACGGTGAACACTGAAGCTTTCTTT.